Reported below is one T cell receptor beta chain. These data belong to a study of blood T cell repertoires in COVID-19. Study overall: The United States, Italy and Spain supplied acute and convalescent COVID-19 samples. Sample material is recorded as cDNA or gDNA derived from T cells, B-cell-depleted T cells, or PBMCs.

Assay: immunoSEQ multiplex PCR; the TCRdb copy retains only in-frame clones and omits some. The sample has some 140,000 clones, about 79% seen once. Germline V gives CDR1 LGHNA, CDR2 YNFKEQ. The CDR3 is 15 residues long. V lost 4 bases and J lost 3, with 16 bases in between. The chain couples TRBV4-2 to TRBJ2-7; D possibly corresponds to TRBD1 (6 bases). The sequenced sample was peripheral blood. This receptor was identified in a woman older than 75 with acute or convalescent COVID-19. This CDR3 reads CASSRSPGALYEQYF. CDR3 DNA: TGTGCCAGCAGCCGGAGCCCAGGGGCCCTCTACGAGCAGTACTTC.